The rows below give T cell receptor beta chains drawn from one sample of a study of identical twins. One entry per CDR3 protein, called by TCRdb with MiXCR from the 5' RACE reads. The sample records some 660,000 distinct CDR3 sequences, 8.5% to 9.5% being singletons. The same data also contributed to another study, on yellow fever vaccine responses in identical twins.

What was sequenced was PBMCs. Receptors were obtained from a woman aged 18 to 35 in good health. Both conserved end residues are part of each CDR3. D genes are given only for firm matches. Where a row states a size, it is once, few, many or the class of an expanded clone; other rows omit it.

>TRBJ1-5|.|TRBV12-3/TRBV12-4|many
TGTGCCAGCAGTTTTGCGGGGCTGAGCAATCAGCCCCAGCATTTT
CASSFAGLSNQPQHF
>TRBJ2-5|.|TRBV5-1|.
TGCGCCAGCAGCTGGGCGGTGGCCGGCGGAGAGACCCAGTACTTC
CASSWAVAGGETQYF
>TRBJ2-3|TRBD2|TRBV15|many
TGTGCCACCAGCAGAGATAGTGGCGGGGGGCCTCTGACGGATACGCAGTATTTT
CATSRDSGGGPLTDTQYF
>TRBJ2-1|TRBD2|TRBV6-1|.
TGTGCCAGCAGTGACGCAGGACTAGTTGGTTCCAATGAGCAGTTCTTC
CASSDAGLVGSNEQFF
>TRBJ1-1|.|TRBV29-1|many
TGCAGCGTTCGGGACACAACTGAAGCTTTCTTT
CSVRDTTEAFF
>TRBJ2-3|.|TRBV12-3/TRBV12-4|few
TGTGCCAGCAGCAGGAACACTGAAACAGATACGCAGTATTTT
CASSRNTETDTQYF
>TRBJ1-1|.|TRBV10-3|few
TGTGCCATCAGTGAGTCCACAGGGACGGGCACTGAAGCTTTCTTT
CAISESTGTGTEAFF
>TRBJ2-3|.|TRBV7-9|.
TGTGCCAGCAGCTTTTCAAGCAGCCCCACAGATACGCAGTATTTT
CASSFSSSPTDTQYF
>TRBJ2-7|TRBD1|TRBV20-1|.
TGCAGTGCTAGAGCGACCGGGACAGGGGACTACGAGCAGTACTTC
CSARATGTGDYEQYF
>TRBJ2-4|TRBD1|TRBV27|.
TGTGCCAGCAGTTTAAGACAGGGTTTAGACATTCAGTACTTC
CASSLRQGLDIQYF
>TRBJ2-2|TRBD2|TRBV6-5|.
TGTGCCAGCAGTTACGGAGGACTGGTAGCGGGATATGCTACCGGGGAGCTGTTTTTT
CASSYGGLVAGYATGELFF
>TRBJ2-5|TRBD2|TRBV6-1|few
TGTGCCAGCCACGCGGGACTAGCGGGAGGGAGGAGAAGAGAGACCCAGTACTTC
CASHAGLAGGRRRETQYF